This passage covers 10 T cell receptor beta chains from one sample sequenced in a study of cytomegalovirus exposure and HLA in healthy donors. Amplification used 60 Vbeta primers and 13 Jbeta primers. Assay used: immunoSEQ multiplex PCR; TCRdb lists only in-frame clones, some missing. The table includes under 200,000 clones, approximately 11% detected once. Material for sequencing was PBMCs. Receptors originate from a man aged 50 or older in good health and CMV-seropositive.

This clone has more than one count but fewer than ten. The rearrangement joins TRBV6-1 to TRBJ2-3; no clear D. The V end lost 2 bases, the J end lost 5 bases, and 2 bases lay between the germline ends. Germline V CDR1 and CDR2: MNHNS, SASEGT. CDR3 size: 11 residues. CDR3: CASSERDTQYF. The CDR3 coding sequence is TGTGCCAGCAGTGAACGAGATACGCAGTATTTT.

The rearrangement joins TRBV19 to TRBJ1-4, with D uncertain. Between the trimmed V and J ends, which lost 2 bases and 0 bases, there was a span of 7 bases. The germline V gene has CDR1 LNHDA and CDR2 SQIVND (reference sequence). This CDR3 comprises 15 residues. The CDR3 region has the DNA TGTGCCAGTAGTATAAGTCGGTCAACTAATGAAAAACTGTTTTTT. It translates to CASSISRSTNEKLFF.

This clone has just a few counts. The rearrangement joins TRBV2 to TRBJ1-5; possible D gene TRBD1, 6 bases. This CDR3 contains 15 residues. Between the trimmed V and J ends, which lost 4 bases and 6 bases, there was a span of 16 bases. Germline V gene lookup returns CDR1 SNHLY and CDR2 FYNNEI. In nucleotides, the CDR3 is TGTGCCAGCAGTGCGTTGCTCAGGGGAACTCAGCCCCAGCATTTT. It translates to CASSALLRGTQPQHF.

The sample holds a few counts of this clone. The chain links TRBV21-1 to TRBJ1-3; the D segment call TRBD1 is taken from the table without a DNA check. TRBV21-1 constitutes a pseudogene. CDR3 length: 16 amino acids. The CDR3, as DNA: TGTGCCAGCAGCGAGATACAGGGGGCACTTGGAAACACCATATATTTT. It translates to CASSEIQGALGNTIYF.

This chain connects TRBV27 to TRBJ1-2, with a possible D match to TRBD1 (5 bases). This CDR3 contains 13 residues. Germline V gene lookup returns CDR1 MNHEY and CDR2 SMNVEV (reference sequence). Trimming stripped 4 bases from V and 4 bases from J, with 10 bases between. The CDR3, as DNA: TGTGCCAGCAGTTCCCGGGGGATCTATGGCTACACCTTC. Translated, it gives CASSSRGIYGYTF.

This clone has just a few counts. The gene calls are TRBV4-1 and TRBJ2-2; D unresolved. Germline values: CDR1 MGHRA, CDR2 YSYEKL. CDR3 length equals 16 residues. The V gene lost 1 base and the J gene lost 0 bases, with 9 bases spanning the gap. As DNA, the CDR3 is TGCGCCAGCAGCCAAGCTAGTCGAGCGAACACCGGGGAGCTGTTTTTT. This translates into CASSQASRANTGELFF.

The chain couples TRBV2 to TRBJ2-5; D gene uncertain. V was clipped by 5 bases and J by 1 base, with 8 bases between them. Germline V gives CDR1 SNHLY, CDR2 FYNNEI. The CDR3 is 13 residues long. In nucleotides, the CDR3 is TGTGCCAGCAGTAGACTGACCCAAGAGACCCAGTACTTC. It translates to CASSRLTQETQYF.

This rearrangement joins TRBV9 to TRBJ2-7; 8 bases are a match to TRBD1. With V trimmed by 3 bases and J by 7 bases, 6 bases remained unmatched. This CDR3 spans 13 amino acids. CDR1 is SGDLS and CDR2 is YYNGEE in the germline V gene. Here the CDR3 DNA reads TGTGCCAGCAGCGCGGGGACAGGTAGAGAGCAGTACTTC. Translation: CASSAGTGREQYF.

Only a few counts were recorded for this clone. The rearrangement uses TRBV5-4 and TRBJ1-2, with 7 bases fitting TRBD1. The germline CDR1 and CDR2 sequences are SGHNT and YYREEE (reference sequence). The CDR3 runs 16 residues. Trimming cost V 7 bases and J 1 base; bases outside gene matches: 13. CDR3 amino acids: CASLFLQGSINYGYTF. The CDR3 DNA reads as TGTGCCAGCCTTTTCTTACAGGGGTCAATTAACTATGGCTACACCTTC.

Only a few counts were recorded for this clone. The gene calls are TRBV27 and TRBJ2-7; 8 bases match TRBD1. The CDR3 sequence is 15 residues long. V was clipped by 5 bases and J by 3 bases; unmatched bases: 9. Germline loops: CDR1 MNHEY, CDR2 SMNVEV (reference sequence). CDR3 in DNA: TGTGCCAGCAGTAAGGACAGGGCAGTTTACTACGAGCAGTACTTC. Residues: CASSKDRAVYYEQYF.